The count of the clone carrying this T cell receptor beta chain is one. Antigen specificity is unknown. After removal of 8 bases from V and 2 bases from J, the junction contained 3 bases not matched to a gene. This CDR3 comprises 12 residues. Germline values: CDR1 SEHNR, CDR2 FQNEAQ (reference sequence). Both 60 Vbeta primers and 13 Jbeta primers went into the PCR. The method was immunoSEQ multiplex PCR; TCRdb's version includes in-frame clones alone and lacks a portion of them. This table holds more than 75,000 clones, roughly four fifths found once. This record belongs to a study of cytomegalovirus exposure and HLA in healthy donors. Regarding the study as a whole: Some highly shared sequence variants likely arose as a pipeline artifact. Per published reports, the classifier diagnosed cytomegalovirus status with high specificity and sensitivity.

The sample comprised PBMCs. This TCR was sampled from a woman aged 18-29 years in good health and CMV-seropositive. V usage is TRBV7-9 and J usage is TRBJ2-7; 7 nucleotides match TRBD1. In DNA, the CDR3 is TGTGCCAGCCGGGACAGTACCTACGAGCAGTACTTC. Its protein is CASRDSTYEQYF.